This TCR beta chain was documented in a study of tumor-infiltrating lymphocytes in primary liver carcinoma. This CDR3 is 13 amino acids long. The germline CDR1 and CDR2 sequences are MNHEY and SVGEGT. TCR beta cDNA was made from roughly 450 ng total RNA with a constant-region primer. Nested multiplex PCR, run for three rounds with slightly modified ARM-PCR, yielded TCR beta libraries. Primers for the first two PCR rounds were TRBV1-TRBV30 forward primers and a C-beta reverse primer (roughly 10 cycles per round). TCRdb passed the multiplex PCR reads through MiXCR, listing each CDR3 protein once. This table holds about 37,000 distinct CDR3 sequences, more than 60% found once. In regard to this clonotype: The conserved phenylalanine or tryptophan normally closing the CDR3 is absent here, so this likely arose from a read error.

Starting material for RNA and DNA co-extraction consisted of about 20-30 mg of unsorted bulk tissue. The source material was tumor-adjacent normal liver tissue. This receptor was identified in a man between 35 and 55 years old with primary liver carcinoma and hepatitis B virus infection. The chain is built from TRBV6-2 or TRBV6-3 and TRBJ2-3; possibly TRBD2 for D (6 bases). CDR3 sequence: CACSSALANTQYL. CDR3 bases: TGTGCCTGCAGTTCGGCTCTAGCGAATACGCAGTATCTT.